The entry that follows covers one TCR beta chain sequence. The antigen remains unidentified. This record belongs to a study of cytomegalovirus exposure and HLA in healthy donors. Study-level background: The Caucasian-associated ancestry cluster contained about 80% of the approximately 390 genotyped donors.

Study observations and caveats: When analyzed later, the rates of TCR association showed variation by HLA locus, with DRB1 the most and HLA-C the fewest. Segments of the TCR beta V type were, in most cases, productive about 87% or about 30% of the time in an earlier analysis.

Looked up from germline, CDR1 is LNHDA and CDR2 is SQIVND (reference sequence). The CDR3 is made up of 15 amino acids. V shed 4 bases and J shed 3 bases, with 15 bases lying between them. PCR amplification relied on 60 Vbeta primers (plus 13 Jbeta primers). The table came from immunoSEQ multiplex PCR; TCRdb's copy has only in-frame clones and leaves some out. The table lists about 150,000 clones, about 70% of them singletons. Samples came from healthy bone marrow donors. This receptor was taken from a woman in her sixties in good health and CMV-seropositive. This sequence joins TRBV19 and TRBJ2-5; D may be TRBD2 (5 bases). Sequences were obtained from PBMCs. The CDR3 DNA is TGTGCCAGTAGTACGACCGGGAATTCTAAAGAGACCCAGTACTTC. This codes for CASSTTGNSKETQYF.